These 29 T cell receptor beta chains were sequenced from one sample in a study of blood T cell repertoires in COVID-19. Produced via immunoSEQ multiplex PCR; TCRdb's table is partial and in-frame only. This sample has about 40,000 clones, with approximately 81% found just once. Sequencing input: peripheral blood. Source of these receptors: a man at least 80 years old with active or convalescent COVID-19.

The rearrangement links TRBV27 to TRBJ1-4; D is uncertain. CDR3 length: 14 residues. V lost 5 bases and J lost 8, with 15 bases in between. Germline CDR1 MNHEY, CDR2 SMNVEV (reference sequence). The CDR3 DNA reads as TGTGCCAGCAGTGCCGTCGGGGTTGCCGAAAAACTGTTTTTT. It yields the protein CASSAVGVAEKLFF.

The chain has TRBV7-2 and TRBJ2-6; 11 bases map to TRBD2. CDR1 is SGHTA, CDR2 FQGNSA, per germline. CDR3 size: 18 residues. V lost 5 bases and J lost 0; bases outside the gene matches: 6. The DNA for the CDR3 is TGTGCCAGCAGCCGGACTAGCGGGCCCCTCTCTGGGGCCAACGTCCTGACTTTC. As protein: CASSRTSGPLSGANVLTF. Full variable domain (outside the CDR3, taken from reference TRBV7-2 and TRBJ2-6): GAGVSQSPSNKVTEKGKDVELRCDPISGHTALYWYRQSLGQGLEFLIYFQGNSAPDKSGLPSDRFSAERTGGSVSTLTIQRTQQEDSAVYLCASSRTSGPLSGANVLTFGAGSRLTVL.

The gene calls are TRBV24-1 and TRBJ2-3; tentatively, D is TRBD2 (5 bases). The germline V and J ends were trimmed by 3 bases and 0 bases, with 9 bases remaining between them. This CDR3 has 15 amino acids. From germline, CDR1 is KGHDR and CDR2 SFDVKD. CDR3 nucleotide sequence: TGTGCCACCAGTGATGGACTCTCTAGCACAGATACGCAGTATTTT. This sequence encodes CATSDGLSSTDTQYF.

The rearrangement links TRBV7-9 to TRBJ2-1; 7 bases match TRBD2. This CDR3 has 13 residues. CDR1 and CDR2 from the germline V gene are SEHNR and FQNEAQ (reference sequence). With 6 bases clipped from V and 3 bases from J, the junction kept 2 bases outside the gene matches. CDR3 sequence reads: CASSRGVYNEQFF. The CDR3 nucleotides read TGTGCCAGCAGTCGGGGGGTCTACAATGAGCAGTTCTTC.

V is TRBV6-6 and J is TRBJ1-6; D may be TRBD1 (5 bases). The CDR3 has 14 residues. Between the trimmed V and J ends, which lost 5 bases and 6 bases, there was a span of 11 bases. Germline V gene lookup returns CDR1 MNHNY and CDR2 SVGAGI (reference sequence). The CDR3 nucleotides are TGTGCCAGCAGTAGCCAGGGCGGTAATTCACCCCTCCACTTT. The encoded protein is CASSSQGGNSPLHF.

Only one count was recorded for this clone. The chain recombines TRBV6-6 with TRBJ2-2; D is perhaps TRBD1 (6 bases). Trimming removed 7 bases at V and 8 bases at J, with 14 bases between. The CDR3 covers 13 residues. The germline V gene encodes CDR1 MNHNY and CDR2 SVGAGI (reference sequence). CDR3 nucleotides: TGTGCCAGCAAGACTCAGCAGGGGGGGGAGCTGTTTTTT. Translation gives CASKTQQGGELFF.

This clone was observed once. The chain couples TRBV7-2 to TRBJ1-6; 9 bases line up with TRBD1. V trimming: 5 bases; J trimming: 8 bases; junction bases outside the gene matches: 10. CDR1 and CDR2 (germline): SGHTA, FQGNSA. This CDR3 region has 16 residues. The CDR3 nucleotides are TGTGCCAGCAGCACCCGGTACAGGGGGCTCGATTCACCCCTCCACTTT. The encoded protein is CASSTRYRGLDSPLHF.

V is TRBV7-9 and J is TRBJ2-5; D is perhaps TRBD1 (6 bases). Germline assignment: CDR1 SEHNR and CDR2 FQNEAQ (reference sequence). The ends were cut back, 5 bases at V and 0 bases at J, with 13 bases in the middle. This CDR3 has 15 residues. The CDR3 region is CASSPEGVYQETQYF. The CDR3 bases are TGTGCCAGCAGCCCAGAGGGGGTGTACCAAGAGACCCAGTACTTC.

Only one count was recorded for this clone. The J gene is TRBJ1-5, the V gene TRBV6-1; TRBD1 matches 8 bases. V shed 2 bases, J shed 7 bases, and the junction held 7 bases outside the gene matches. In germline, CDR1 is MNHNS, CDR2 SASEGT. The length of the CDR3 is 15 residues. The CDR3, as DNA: TGTGCCAGCAGTGAACAGACAGGGGCTTTCCAGCCCCAGCATTTT. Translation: CASSEQTGAFQPQHF.

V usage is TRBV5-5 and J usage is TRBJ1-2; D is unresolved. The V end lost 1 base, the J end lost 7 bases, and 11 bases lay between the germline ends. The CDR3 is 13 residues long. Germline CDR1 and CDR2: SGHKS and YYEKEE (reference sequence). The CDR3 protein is CASSLTGLGGYTF. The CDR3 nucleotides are TGTGCCAGCAGCTTGACGGGGTTGGGTGGCTACACCTTC.

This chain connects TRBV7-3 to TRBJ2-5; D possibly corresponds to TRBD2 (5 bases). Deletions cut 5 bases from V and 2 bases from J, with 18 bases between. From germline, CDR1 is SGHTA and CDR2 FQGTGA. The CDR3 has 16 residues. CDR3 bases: TGTGCCAGCAGCCCCGGGATCGGACGTCATCAAGAGACCCAGTACTTC. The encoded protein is CASSPGIGRHQETQYF.

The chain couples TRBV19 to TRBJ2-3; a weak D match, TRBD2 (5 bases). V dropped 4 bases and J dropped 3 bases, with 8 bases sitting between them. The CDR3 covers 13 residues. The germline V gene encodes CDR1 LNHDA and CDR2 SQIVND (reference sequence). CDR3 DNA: TGTGCCAGTAGTACTGAGCGGACAGATACGCAGTATTTT. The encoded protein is CASSTERTDTQYF.

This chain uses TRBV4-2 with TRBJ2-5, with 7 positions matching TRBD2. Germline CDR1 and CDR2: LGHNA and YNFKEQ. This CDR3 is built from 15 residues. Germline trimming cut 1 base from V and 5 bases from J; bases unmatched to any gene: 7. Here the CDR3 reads CASSQAAAGVETQYF. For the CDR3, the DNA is TGTGCCAGCAGCCAAGCAGCCGCGGGAGTGGAGACCCAGTACTTC.

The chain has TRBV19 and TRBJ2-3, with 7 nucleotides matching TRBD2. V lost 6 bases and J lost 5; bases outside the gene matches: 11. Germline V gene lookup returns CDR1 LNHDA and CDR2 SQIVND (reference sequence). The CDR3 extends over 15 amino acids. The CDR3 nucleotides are TGTGCCAGTAGAGTTAGCGGGTCCGGAAGAGATACGCAGTATTTT. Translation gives CASRVSGSGRDTQYF.

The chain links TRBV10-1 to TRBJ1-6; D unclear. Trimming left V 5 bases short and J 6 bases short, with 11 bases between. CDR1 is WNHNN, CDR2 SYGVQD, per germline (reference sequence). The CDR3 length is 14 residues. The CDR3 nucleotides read TGCGCCAGCAGTTGCCGGGGTGCTAATTCACCCCTCCACTTT. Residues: CASSCRGANSPLHF.

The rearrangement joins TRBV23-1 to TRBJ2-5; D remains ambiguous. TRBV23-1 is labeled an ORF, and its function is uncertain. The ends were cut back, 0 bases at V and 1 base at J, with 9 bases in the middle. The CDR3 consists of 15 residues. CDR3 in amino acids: CASSQSRPTQETQYF. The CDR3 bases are TGCGCCAGCAGTCAATCGAGGCCTACCCAAGAGACCCAGTACTTC.

The CDR3 is CASSVLAGPITGELFF. DNA for the CDR3: TGTGCCAGCAGTGTCCTAGCGGGGCCTATCACCGGGGAGCTGTTTTTT. This chain uses TRBV2 with TRBJ2-2; 9 bases are shared with TRBD2. This CDR3 comprises 16 residues. The junction had 7 bases not matched to a gene; V was cut back by 4 bases and J by 4 bases. The germline V gene encodes CDR1 SNHLY and CDR2 FYNNEI.

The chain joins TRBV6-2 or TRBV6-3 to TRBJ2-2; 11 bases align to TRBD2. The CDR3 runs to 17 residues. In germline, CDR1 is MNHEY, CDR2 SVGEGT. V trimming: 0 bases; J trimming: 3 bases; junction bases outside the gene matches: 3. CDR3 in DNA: TGTGCCAGCAGTTACTCTAGCGGGGGGGCCGACACCGGGGAGCTGTTTTTT. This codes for CASSYSSGGADTGELFF.

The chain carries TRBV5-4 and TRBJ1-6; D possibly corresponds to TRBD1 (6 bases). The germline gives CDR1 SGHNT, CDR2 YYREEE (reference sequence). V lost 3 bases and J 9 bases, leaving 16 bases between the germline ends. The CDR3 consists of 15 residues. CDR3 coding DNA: TGTGCCAGCAGCTCGAAGACAGGAGGTACTTCACCCCTCCACTTT. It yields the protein CASSSKTGGTSPLHF.

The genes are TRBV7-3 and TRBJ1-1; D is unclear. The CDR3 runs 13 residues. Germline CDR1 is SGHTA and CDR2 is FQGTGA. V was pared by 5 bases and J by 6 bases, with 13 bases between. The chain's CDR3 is CASSRNRRAEAFF. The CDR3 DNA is TGTGCCAGCAGCCGAAATCGGAGGGCTGAAGCTTTCTTT.

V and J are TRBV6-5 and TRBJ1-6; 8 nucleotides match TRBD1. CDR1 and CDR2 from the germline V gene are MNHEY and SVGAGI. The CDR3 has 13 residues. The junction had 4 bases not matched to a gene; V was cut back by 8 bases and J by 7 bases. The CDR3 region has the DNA TGTGCCAGCGGGGGACAGGTGAATTCACCCCTCCACTTT. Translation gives CASGGQVNSPLHF.

The CDR3 protein is CASSVGRGHRETQYF. CDR3 sequence (DNA): TGTGCCAGCAGCGTAGGAAGGGGGCACCGGGAGACCCAGTACTTC. The chain couples TRBV9 to TRBJ2-5; TRBD1 agrees at 7 bases. J gave up 5 bases and V 0 bases, and 7 bases lay outside the gene matches. The CDR3 covers 15 residues. Germline V CDR1 and CDR2: SGDLS, YYNGEE.

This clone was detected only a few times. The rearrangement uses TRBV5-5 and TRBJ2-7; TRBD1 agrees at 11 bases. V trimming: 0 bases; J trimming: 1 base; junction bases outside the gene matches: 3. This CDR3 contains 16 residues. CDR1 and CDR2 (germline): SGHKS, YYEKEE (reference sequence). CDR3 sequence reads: CASSLGRDRGSYEQYF. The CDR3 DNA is TGTGCCAGCAGCTTGGGGAGGGACAGGGGGTCCTACGAGCAGTACTTC.

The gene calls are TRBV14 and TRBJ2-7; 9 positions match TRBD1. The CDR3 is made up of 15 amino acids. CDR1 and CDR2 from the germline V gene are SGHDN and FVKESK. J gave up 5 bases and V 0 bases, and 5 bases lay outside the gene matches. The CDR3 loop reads CASSQDRWTGDEQYF. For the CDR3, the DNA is TGTGCCAGCAGCCAAGATCGTTGGACAGGGGACGAGCAGTACTTC.

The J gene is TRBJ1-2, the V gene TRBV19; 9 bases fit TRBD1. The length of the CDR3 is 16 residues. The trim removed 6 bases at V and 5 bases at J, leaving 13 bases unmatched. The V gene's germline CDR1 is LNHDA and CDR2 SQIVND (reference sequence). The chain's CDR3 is CASRTGTGSGPYGYTF. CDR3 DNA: TGTGCCAGTAGAACCGGGACAGGGTCCGGGCCTTATGGCTACACCTTC.

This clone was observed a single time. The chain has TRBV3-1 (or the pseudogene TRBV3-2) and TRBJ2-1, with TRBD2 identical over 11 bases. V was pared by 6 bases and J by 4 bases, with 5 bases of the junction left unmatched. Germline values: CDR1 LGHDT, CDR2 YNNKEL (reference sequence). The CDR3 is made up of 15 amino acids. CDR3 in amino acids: CASRAGLADYNEQFF. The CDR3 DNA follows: TGTGCCAGCAGGGCGGGACTAGCGGATTACAATGAGCAGTTCTTC.

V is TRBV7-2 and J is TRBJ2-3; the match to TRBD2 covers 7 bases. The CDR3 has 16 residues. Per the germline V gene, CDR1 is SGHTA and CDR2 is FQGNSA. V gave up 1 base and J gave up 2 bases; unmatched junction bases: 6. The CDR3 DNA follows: TGTGCCAGCAGCTTAGGGGGGGGACTGCTCACAGATACGCAGTATTTT. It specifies CASSLGGGLLTDTQYF.

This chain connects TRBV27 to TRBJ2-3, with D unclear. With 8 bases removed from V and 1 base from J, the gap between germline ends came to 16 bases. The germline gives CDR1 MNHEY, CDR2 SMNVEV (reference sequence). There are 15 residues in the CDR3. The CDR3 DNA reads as TGTGCCAGCGGCCCACGCGCAGGTGGCACAGATACGCAGTATTTT. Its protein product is CASGPRAGGTDTQYF.

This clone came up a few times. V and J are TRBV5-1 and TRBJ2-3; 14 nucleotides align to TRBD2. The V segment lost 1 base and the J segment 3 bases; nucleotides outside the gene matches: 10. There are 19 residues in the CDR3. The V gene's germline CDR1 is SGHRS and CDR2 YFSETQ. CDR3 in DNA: TGCGCCAGCAGCTTGAAGACGACTAGCGGGAGGGTCGGAACAGATACGCAGTATTTT. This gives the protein CASSLKTTSGRVGTDTQYF.